These 19 T cell receptor beta chains originate from one sample sequenced in a study of control samples from healthy donors and cancer patients. TCRdb's table, derived via immunoSEQ multiplex PCR, lists solely in-frame clones and lacks some. This table has about 170,000 clones, 91% appearing once. Sequenced material: blood. The receptor source for this set is a woman aged 25 to 45 in good health.

This chain links TRBV6-2 or TRBV6-3 with TRBJ1-5, with a tentative D call TRBD1 (6 bases). Germline V gene sequence: CDR1 MNHEY, CDR2 SVGEGT. With 5 bases removed from V and 0 bases from J, the gap between germline ends came to 17 bases. This CDR3 has 17 residues. CDR3 coding DNA: TGTGCCAGCAGTCACCTAGACAGGAGGGATAGCAATCAGCCCCAGCATTTT. Encoded protein: CASSHLDRRDSNQPQHF.

The V gene is TRBV9, the J gene TRBJ1-4, with TRBD1 matching 10 bases. V gave up 4 bases and J gave up 3 bases; unmatched junction bases: 6. The germline V gene has CDR1 SGDLS and CDR2 YYNGEE. The CDR3 length is 16 residues. DNA for the CDR3: TGTGCCAGCAGCCTTCGACAGGGGGCGGCTAATGAAAAACTGTTTTTT. As protein: CASSLRQGAANEKLFF.

The chain couples TRBV3-1 (or the pseudogene TRBV3-2) to TRBJ2-5, with 11 nucleotides matching TRBD2. V gave up 1 base and J gave up 5 bases; unmatched junction bases: 3. This CDR3 contains 15 residues. From germline, CDR1 is LGHDT and CDR2 YNNKEL (reference sequence). The CDR3 coding sequence is TGTGCCAGCAGCCAAGGGGTAGCGGGAGGGGAGACCCAGTACTTC. Its protein product is CASSQGVAGGETQYF.

In this sample, this clone turned up once. The chain links TRBV29-1 to TRBJ2-2, with 12 nucleotides matching TRBD2. The junction had 3 bases not matched to a gene; V was cut back by 4 bases and J by 3 bases. The germline V gene has CDR1 SQVTM and CDR2 ANQGSEA. This CDR3 contains 15 residues. CDR3 amino acids: CSVGRLAGDTGELFF. The DNA of the CDR3 is TGCAGCGTTGGGAGACTAGCGGGGGACACCGGGGAGCTGTTTTTT.

The gene calls are TRBV7-8 and TRBJ2-1, with D uncertain. V was pared by 5 bases and J by 2 bases, with 1 base between. The CDR3 has 11 amino acids. Germline assignment: CDR1 SGHVS and CDR2 FQNEAQ. CDR3 DNA sequence: TGTGCCAGCAGCCCCTACAATGAGCAGTTCTTC. Translated: CASSPYNEQFF. Drawing the rest from reference TRBV7-8 and TRBJ2-1, the complete variable domain is GAGVSQSPRYKVAKRGQDVALRCDPISGHVSLFWYQQALGQGPEFLTYFQNEAQLDKSGLPSDRFFAERPEGSVSTLKIQRTQQEDSAVYLCASSPYNEQFFGPGTRLTVL.

The rearrangement joins TRBV19 to TRBJ2-1, with 8 bases identical to TRBD2. CDR1 LNHDA and CDR2 SQIVND come from the germline V gene (reference sequence). With 3 bases clipped from V and 5 bases from J, the junction kept 3 bases outside the gene matches. CDR3 length equals 14 residues. The CDR3: CASSIGSGNNEQFF. CDR3 bases: TGTGCCAGTAGTATTGGTAGCGGGAACAATGAGCAGTTCTTC.

V is TRBV7-8 and J is TRBJ2-1; the match to TRBD2 covers 9 bases. From germline, CDR1 is SGHVS and CDR2 FQNEAQ. The CDR3 is made up of 15 amino acids. Losses at the gene ends were 1 base for V and 6 bases for J; bases not matched to a gene: 4. CDR3 coding DNA: TGTGCCAGCAGCTTAGTCAGCGGGAGGTTCAATGAGCAGTTCTTC. It yields the protein CASSLVSGRFNEQFF.

The rearrangement links TRBV28 to TRBJ1-3; 9 nucleotides agree with TRBD1. The CDR3 has 16 residues. Germline-derived CDR1 and CDR2 are MDHEN and SYDVKM. Trimming removed 1 base from V and 4 bases from J; junction bases left unmatched: 5. The CDR3 is CASSLYGTGLGNTIYF. CDR3 in DNA: TGTGCCAGCAGTTTATACGGGACAGGGCTAGGAAACACCATATATTTT.

V gene TRBV4-3 combines with J gene TRBJ2-1; 9 bases line up with TRBD2. The CDR3 sequence is 17 residues long. The V gene's germline CDR1 is LGHNA and CDR2 YSLEER. J gave up 4 bases and V 0 bases, and 7 bases lay outside the gene matches. The CDR3 protein is CASSQDSAGGPYNEQFF. The CDR3 nucleotides read TGCGCCAGCAGCCAAGATTCTGCGGGAGGGCCTTACAATGAGCAGTTCTTC.

This chain uses TRBV11-2 with TRBJ2-5; 11 nucleotides align to TRBD2. CDR1 and CDR2 from the germline V gene are SGHAT and FQNNGV. V was clipped by 4 bases and J by 5 bases; unmatched bases: 3. The CDR3 has 14 amino acids. CDR3 coding DNA: TGTGCCAGCAGCTCCGGGACTAGCGGTGAGACCCAGTACTTC. Protein sequence: CASSSGTSGETQYF.

J is TRBJ1-1 and V is TRBV6-5, with 7 bases that match TRBD1. The CDR3 length is 14 residues. Germline assignment: CDR1 MNHEY and CDR2 SVGAGI. The V gene end was trimmed by 5 bases and the J gene end by 0 bases; junction bases not matched to a gene: 3. CDR3 protein: CASSTTGMNTEAFF. CDR3 in DNA: TGTGCCAGCAGTACGACAGGGATGAACACTGAAGCTTTCTTT.

This clone appeared a single time. The V gene is TRBV5-1, the J gene TRBJ2-1, with 7 bases matching TRBD2. The CDR3 totals 13 residues. Trimming cost V 4 bases and J 7 bases; bases outside gene matches: 5. Germline V gene lookup returns CDR1 SGHRS and CDR2 YFSETQ. CDR3 in amino acids: CASSGIAGNEQFF. The CDR3 DNA follows: TGCGCCAGCAGCGGGATAGCGGGTAATGAGCAGTTCTTC.

Points on this clone: In the same sample, other DNA sequences code for this CDR3. The chain carries TRBV18 and TRBJ2-5; 10 bases map to TRBD1. CDR3 length: 14 amino acids. The ends lost 3 bases at V and 5 bases at J; junction bases unmatched: 3. CDR1 and CDR2 from the germline V gene are KGHSH and LQKENI. As DNA, the CDR3 is TGTGCCAGCTCACCGGGACAGGGGCAGGAGACCCAGTACTTC. It yields the protein CASSPGQGQETQYF.

This chain joins TRBV13 and TRBJ2-7; 11 bases fit TRBD2. Germline V lookup: CDR1 PRHDT, CDR2 FYEKMQ (reference sequence). J was trimmed by 5 bases and V by 0 bases; bases with no gene match: 3. CDR3 length: 15 amino acids. In DNA, the CDR3 is TGTGCCAGCAGCTTAGGGGGACTAGCGGATAACGAGCAGTACTTC. It encodes CASSLGGLADNEQYF.

V and J are TRBV5-1 and TRBJ2-1, with 7 bases that match TRBD2. Germline values: CDR1 SGHRS, CDR2 YFSETQ. The CDR3 totals 16 residues. J gave up 8 bases and V 0 bases, and 11 bases lay outside the gene matches. The CDR3, as DNA: TGCGCCAGCAGCTTGGGGGTAGCGGGCACGATCGATGAGCAGTTCTTC. Translating it yields CASSLGVAGTIDEQFF. Complete variable domain (other parts from reference TRBV5-1 and TRBJ2-1): KAGVTQTPRYLIKTRGQQVTLSCSPISGHRSVSWYQQTPGQGLQFLFEYFSETQRNKGNFPGRFSGRQFSNSRSEMNVSTLELGDSALYLCASSLGVAGTIDEQFFGPGTRLTVL.

V gene TRBV4-1 combines with J gene TRBJ2-1; D is perhaps TRBD1 or TRBD2 (5 bases each). This CDR3 is 16 amino acids long. Germline V gene data show CDR1 as MGHRA and CDR2 as YSYEKL. Trimming cost V 1 base and J 6 bases, with 16 bases left between them. The CDR3 nucleotides are TGCGCCAGCAGCCAAGGGGGTAGGGGACCCTCCAATGAGCAGTTCTTC. Translated: CASSQGGRGPSNEQFF.

This clone was recorded once. This chain uses TRBV6-1 with TRBJ2-1, with TRBD2 matching over 9 bases. Germline lookup yields CDR1 MNHNS and CDR2 SASEGT. Germline trimming cut 1 base from V and 7 bases from J; bases unmatched to any gene: 5. The CDR3 spans 15 residues. CDR3 sequence: CASSEGLAGWNEQFF. DNA for the CDR3: TGTGCCAGCAGTGAAGGGCTAGCGGGGTGGAATGAGCAGTTCTTC.

The chain carries TRBV12-3 or TRBV12-4 and TRBJ2-3; D is unresolved. The CDR3 has 13 amino acids. Deletions cut 6 bases from V and 1 base from J, with 8 bases between. CDR3 nucleotides: TGTGCCAGCAGAACGCCGGGCACAGATACGCAGTATTTT. Residues: CASRTPGTDTQYF.

The chain employs TRBV7-3 and TRBJ2-1; 9 nucleotides align to TRBD2. CDR1 is SGHTA, CDR2 FQGTGA, per germline. Unmatched junction bases numbered 3, after V lost 2 bases and J lost 4 bases. The CDR3 runs 15 residues. CDR3 coding DNA: TGTGCCAGCAGCTTAGGGCTAGCGGGGTACAATGAGCAGTTCTTC. As protein: CASSLGLAGYNEQFF.